This T cell receptor (beta chain) was identified during a study of cytomegalovirus exposure and HLA in healthy donors. Measured with immunoSEQ multiplex PCR; TCRdb has only the in-frame clones, and not every one. The profile shows roughly 120,000 clones, about 87% of them singletons. Specimen: PBMCs. The receptor's source is a man aged 18 to 29 in good health and CMV-seronegative.

CDR3 DNA sequence: TGTGCCAGCCTAGGGGGACAGGAGACCTATGGCTACACCTTC. It is translated as CASLGGQETYGYTF. The chain employs TRBV2 and TRBJ1-2; 8 bases align to TRBD1. This CDR3 contains 14 residues. Germline assignment: CDR1 SNHLY and CDR2 FYNNEI. The trim removed 8 bases at V and 4 bases at J, leaving 9 bases unmatched.